These 22 T cell receptor beta chains were sequenced from one sample in a study of vaccination effects on CD4 cells after COVID-19. Using immunoSEQ multiplex PCR, the repertoire was profiled, and TCRdb retains in-frame clones only, with some absent. The repertoire holds roughly 40,000 clones, with about 63% as singletons. Their recognized antigens are unknown. Investigators separated out CD4+ T cells once around eleven days of culture had passed. Either the mRNA-1273 or the BNT162b2 vaccine was given to participants as two doses. Here the sequenced sample was CD4+ T cells from PBMCs cultured without peptide, taken after COVID-19 vaccination. All receptors come from a human donor who received a COVID-19 vaccine.

This clone occurred a few times. The gene calls are TRBV20-1 and TRBJ1-1; no reliable D call. V lost 0 bases and J 8 bases, leaving 4 bases between the germline ends. The CDR3 contains 10 residues. Germline V gene sequence: CDR1 DFQATT, CDR2 SNEGSKA (reference sequence). The CDR3 DNA sequence: TGCAGTGCTAGAGATTCGGAAGCTTTCTTT. It codes for CSARDSEAFF.

The genes are TRBV7-9 and TRBJ1-2, with 7 positions matching TRBD1. Trimming at V came to 5 bases and at J to 4 bases, leaving 7 bases not matched to a gene. This CDR3 comprises 14 residues. Germline-derived CDR1 and CDR2 are SEHNR and FQNEAQ (reference sequence). Here the CDR3 reads CASSPPGTVYGYTF. The CDR3 DNA follows: TGTGCCAGCAGCCCGCCGGGGACAGTCTATGGCTACACCTTC.

V gene TRBV5-4 combines with J gene TRBJ1-4; TRBD1 agrees at 8 bases. The CDR3 has 15 residues. J gave up 7 bases and V 3 bases, and 8 bases lay outside the gene matches. The V gene's germline CDR1 is SGHNT and CDR2 YYREEE (reference sequence). Here the CDR3 reads CASSYNRGRAEKLFF. The CDR3 DNA sequence: TGTGCCAGCAGCTACAACAGGGGGAGGGCTGAAAAACTGTTTTTT. Combining the CDR3 with reference TRBV5-4 and TRBJ1-4 gives the whole variable domain ETGVTQSPTHLIKTRGQQVTLRCSSQSGHNTVSWYQQALGQGPQFIFQYYREEENGRGNFPPRFSGLQFPNYSSELNVNALELDDSALYLCASSYNRGRAEKLFFGSGTQLSVL.

The genes are TRBV7-8 and TRBJ1-1; D gene uncertain. Looked up from germline, CDR1 is SGHVS and CDR2 is FQNEAQ. The ends were cut back, 5 bases at V and 6 bases at J, with 16 bases in the middle. The CDR3 is made up of 14 amino acids. This CDR3 reads CASSTRTGQPEAFF. The DNA of the CDR3 is TGTGCCAGCAGCACCCGGACCGGGCAGCCTGAAGCTTTCTTT.

This clone appeared a few times. The V call is TRBV11-2, the J call TRBJ1-2; D remains ambiguous. The CDR3 is 17 residues long. The V gene lost 3 bases and the J gene lost 8 bases, with 25 bases spanning the gap. Per germline, CDR1 SGHAT and CDR2 FQNNGV. The CDR3 is CASSFRDLPLSPIGYTF. The DNA for the CDR3 is TGTGCCAGCAGCTTCCGGGATCTCCCTCTATCCCCTATCGGCTACACCTTC.

This clone is medium-sized by share. This sequence joins TRBV4-1 and TRBJ2-7; possible D gene TRBD2, 6 bases. The CDR3 is 15 residues long. The V gene's germline CDR1 is MGHRA and CDR2 YSYEKL. V was shortened by 6 bases and J by 0 bases, with 15 bases between the two germline ends. Here the CDR3 DNA reads TGCGCCAGCAGGCGGGGCGCCGGGGCCTCCTACGAGCAGTACTTC. It codes for CASRRGAGASYEQYF.

V usage is TRBV10-1 and J usage is TRBJ1-6; 12 nucleotides align to TRBD1. The length of the CDR3 is 15 residues. From germline, CDR1 is WNHNN and CDR2 SYGVQD (reference sequence). The junction had 3 bases not matched to a gene; V was cut back by 2 bases and J by 10 bases. DNA for the CDR3: TGCGCCAGCAGTGAGGGGACAGGGGGCAGGTCACCCCTCCACTTT. It translates to CASSEGTGGRSPLHF.

The chain employs TRBV7-2 and TRBJ2-1; 15 bases agree with TRBD2. Trimming cost V 8 bases and J 0 bases; bases outside gene matches: 2. Germline assignment: CDR1 SGHTA and CDR2 FQGNSA. The CDR3 runs to 16 residues. CDR3 nucleotides: TGTGCCAGCGGACTAGCGGGGGGGAGCTCCTACAATGAGCAGTTCTTC. Its protein is CASGLAGGSSYNEQFF.

The chain carries TRBV11-1 and TRBJ1-5; maybe TRBD1 (6 bases). V lost 6 bases to trimming and J lost 3 bases, with 9 bases between them. The germline V gene has CDR1 SGHAT and CDR2 FQDESV (reference sequence). This CDR3 contains 13 residues. The chain's CDR3 is CASSRQDNQPQHF. CDR3 nucleotide sequence: TGTGCCAGCAGTCGACAGGACAATCAGCCCCAGCATTTT.

V and J are TRBV4-1 and TRBJ2-3; 11 nucleotides line up with TRBD1. The CDR3 runs 19 residues. Germline V gene lookup returns CDR1 MGHRA and CDR2 YSYEKL. V trimming: 0 bases; J trimming: 1 base; junction bases outside the gene matches: 9. Here the CDR3 DNA reads TGCGCCAGCAGCCAAGATCCGGGACAGGGGGTCGAGGGCACAGATACGCAGTATTTT. This gives the protein CASSQDPGQGVEGTDTQYF.

The rearrangement uses TRBV29-1 and TRBJ2-4; perhaps D is TRBD1 or TRBD2 (6 bases each). CDR1 and CDR2 from the germline V gene are SQVTM and ANQGSEA. Trimming pared 4 bases from V and 0 bases from J, leaving 22 bases between. The CDR3 contains 18 residues. CDR3 amino acids: CSVVGGEGGPIAKNIQYF. Here the CDR3 DNA reads TGCAGCGTTGTGGGGGGAGAAGGGGGGCCTATAGCCAAAAACATTCAGTACTTC.

The chain couples TRBV11-3 to TRBJ2-1; a possible D gene is TRBD1 (7 bases). The CDR3 is 14 residues long. CDR1 SGHNT and CDR2 YENEEA come from the germline V gene. Trimming took 3 bases from V and 6 from J, leaving 12 bases between them. The CDR3 region is CASSFRGVSNEQFF. The DNA of the CDR3 is TGTGCCAGCAGCTTCAGGGGGGTAAGCAATGAGCAGTTCTTC.

The chain couples TRBV6-6 to TRBJ2-2, with 9 bases matching TRBD1. V shed 6 bases and J 6 bases; nucleotides not matched to a gene: 8. Germline CDR1 MNHNY, CDR2 SVGAGI (reference sequence). This CDR3 is 15 amino acids long. The DNA for the CDR3 is TGTGCCAGCAGAGGAGGGACAGGGAAGCCCGGGGAGCTGTTTTTT. The encoded protein is CASRGGTGKPGELFF.

Only one count was recorded for this clone. V usage is TRBV6-1 and J usage is TRBJ1-5; D remains ambiguous. Germline V gene data show CDR1 as MNHNS and CDR2 as SASEGT. The ends were cut back, 2 bases at V and 0 bases at J, with 11 bases in the middle. This CDR3 comprises 16 residues. Here the CDR3 reads CASSEYNTLSNQPQHF. The CDR3 region has the DNA TGTGCCAGCAGTGAATATAATACCCTTAGCAATCAGCCCCAGCATTTT.

The chain employs TRBV10-1 and TRBJ1-1; a weak D match, TRBD1 (6 bases). The CDR3 runs to 15 residues. Germline V gene lookup returns CDR1 WNHNN and CDR2 SYGVQD (reference sequence). Trimming cost V 3 bases and J 1 base, with 12 bases left between them. CDR3 loop: CASSDSRQANTEAFF. CDR3 bases: TGCGCCAGCAGTGACAGTCGACAGGCGAACACTGAAGCTTTCTTT.

DNA of the CDR3: TGTGCCAGCAGCAAGACTAGCGGGGTTCACTACGAGCAGTACTTC. Translating gives CASSKTSGVHYEQYF. J is TRBJ2-7 and V is TRBV21-1; the table's TRBD2 call for D was not verified on the DNA. TRBV21-1 is a documented pseudogene. This CDR3 spans 15 amino acids.

The gene calls are TRBV2 and TRBJ2-5; perhaps TRBD2 as D (5 bases). Trimming pared 2 bases from V and 5 bases from J, leaving 21 bases between. Germline values: CDR1 SNHLY, CDR2 FYNNEI. The CDR3 has 17 amino acids. CDR3 DNA: TGTGCCAGCAGTGAATTATCTGTCTGGGAGTCGGAGGAGACCCAGTACTTC. It is translated as CASSELSVWESEETQYF. Based on the CDR3 plus reference TRBV2 and TRBJ2-5, the full variable domain is EPEVTQTPSHQVTQMGQEVILRCVPISNHLYFYWYRQILGQKVEFLVSFYNNEISEKSEIFDDQFSVERPDGSNFTLKIRSTKLEDSAMYFCASSELSVWESEETQYFGPGTRLLVL.

V gene TRBV12-3 or TRBV12-4 combines with J gene TRBJ1-5, with a possible D match to TRBD1 (5 bases). This CDR3 comprises 12 residues. The V end lost 5 bases, the J end lost 10 bases, and 12 bases lay between the germline ends. The CDR3: CASSRLDIPQHF. The CDR3 DNA follows: TGTGCCAGCAGTAGGCTGGACATCCCCCAGCATTTT.

This clone was seen only a few times. The V gene is TRBV7-9, the J gene TRBJ1-6; D remains unclear. V gave up 1 base and J gave up 8 bases, with 3 bases separating them. Germline CDR1 SEHNR, CDR2 FQNEAQ (reference sequence). CDR3 length: 12 residues. The CDR3 nucleotides are TGTGCCAGCAGCTTAGGTGATTCACCCCTCCACTTT. Amino acids: CASSLGDSPLHF.

V and J are TRBV4-1 and TRBJ2-7, with 9 nucleotides matching TRBD2. V was pared by 2 bases and J by 2 bases, with 7 bases of the junction left unmatched. Germline CDR1 reads MGHRA; CDR2 reads YSYEKL. This CDR3 is built from 16 residues. The CDR3, as DNA: TGCGCCAGCAGCCAACCCACTAGCGGGCCCCCCTACGAGCAGTACTTC. Its translation: CASSQPTSGPPYEQYF.

The rearrangement uses TRBV19 and TRBJ2-1; D may match TRBD1 or TRBD2 (5 bases each). The CDR3 length is 16 residues. Per germline, CDR1 LNHDA and CDR2 SQIVND (reference sequence). Trimming cost V 4 bases and J 4 bases, with 17 bases left between them. CDR3 coding DNA: TGTGCCAGTAGTAGTGCAGGGCAACGGACTTACAATGAGCAGTTCTTC. Translated: CASSSAGQRTYNEQFF.

CDR3 in amino acids: CASSRDDYGYTF. CDR3 coding DNA: TGCGCCAGCAGCCGAGACGACTATGGCTACACCTTC. The chain has TRBV10-2 and TRBJ1-2, with unresolved D. In germline, CDR1 is WSHSY, CDR2 SAAADI. This CDR3 has 12 residues. Trimming took 6 bases from V and 3 from J, leaving 8 bases between them.